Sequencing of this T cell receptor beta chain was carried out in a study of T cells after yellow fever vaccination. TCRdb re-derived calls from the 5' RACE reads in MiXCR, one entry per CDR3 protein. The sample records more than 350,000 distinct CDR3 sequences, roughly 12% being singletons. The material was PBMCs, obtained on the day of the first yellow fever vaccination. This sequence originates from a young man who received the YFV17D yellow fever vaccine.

CDR3 amino acids: CSWGQPRGETQYF. Written as DNA, the CDR3 is TGCAGCTGGGGCCAACCTCGGGGAGAGACCCAGTACTTC. The chain combines TRBV20-1 with TRBJ2-5; D may be TRBD1 or TRBD2 (5 bases each). This CDR3 has 13 amino acids. Germline V gene lookup returns CDR1 DFQATT and CDR2 SNEGSKA (reference sequence).